This TCR beta chain comes out of a study of T cell responses to AZD1222 COVID-19 vaccine (dated by TCRdb to the early 2020s). About the full investigation: AZD1222 recipients with second doses at about 4 weeks or about 12 weeks were pooled, because spike-specific TCR depth and breadth did not differ between schedules. TCR sequencing was performed for about 250 trial participants, of whom around 210 were given two doses of AZD1222 and about 25 were given two doses of MenACWY control vaccine. Trial participants were enrolled by age into subgroups of 18-55, 56-69 and 70-plus years, and around 140, 26 and 57 TCR-sequenced participants, respectively, were included in these subgroups.

The CDR3 regions of human TCRbeta chains were analyzed by immunosequencing. As for the original processing: Repertoire TCRs were checked for matches against a reference library of SARS-CoV-2-specific TCRs that had been generated using the MIRA antigen-specificity platform. Breadth was defined as the fraction of unique TCRs that were SARS-CoV-2-associated, and depth was defined as the fraction of total T cells that were SARS-CoV-2-associated. Using the MIRA data, each spike-specific TCR was mapped to the spike region that the TCR reacts to and placed in a CD4 or CD8 class. Log10-transformed breadth and depth values were compared by one-way ANOVA with Sidak's multiple comparisons tests. The table was pulled from immuneACCESS by TCRdb, which kept in-frame rearrangements only. Such tables lose some clones; where checked, under half of the loss comes from unresolved V genes, and the rest has no known cause. V, J and clone size are those of that table, while D and trimming were read from the DNA. The sample table holds approximately 90,000 clones, of which approximately 89% were seen once. Clones ranked in the top ten supply over 2% of the sample.

The time point label for this specimen denotes: baseline before first vaccination. Vaccinee samples were obtained from the UK trials COV001 and COV002, which included a single-blind randomized controlled phase 2/3 trial of AZD1222 (ChAdOx1 nCoV-19) in healthy adults. For TCRbeta chain sequencing, PBMC samples from trial participants were taken at day 0 and at day 28 after the second dose. Points the paper makes about the study in general: The 56-69-year group was small, and its depth increase did not reach significance, likely because of low power. Participants were mostly white British, with more females than males. The authors suggested clonal diversity may have been underestimated. Reportedly, close to half of the unique spike-specific TCRs recognized epitopes lying outside the regions that are mutated in the B.1.351 and B.1.1.7 variants. Because no samples from the day 14 peak response were available, repertoires could be characterized only after the peak T cell response. CD4 TCRs associated with the vaccine covered the entire spike protein, and the dominant responses were in regions 160-218 and 743-854. Conclusions about previously exposed vaccinees were limited because only a handful of AZD1222 recipients were SARS-CoV-2 seropositive at baseline. After two AZD1222 doses, spike-specific TCR breadth and depth were significantly higher than at day 0 and than in MenACWY recipients.

As regards this clone: The antigen it binds to is not known. No much larger clone is present one base from it, and per-base qualities are unavailable.

Source: peripheral blood, taken on day 0 of AZD1222 vaccination. The TCR originated in an adult in good health.

The CDR3 reads as follows: CASSPRAREIAQYF. The DNA sequence follows: TGTGCCAGCAGCCCCCGGGCCAGGGAGATCGCGCAGTATTTT. The V and J segments used are TRBV3-1 (or the pseudogene TRBV3-2) and TRBJ2-3, with the D call tentatively TRBD1 or TRBD2, each fitting 5 bases. V loses 4 bases of germline sequence and J loses 10 bases, and the interval between the two ends is 18 bases. The CDR3 sequence holds 14 residues, the cysteine and phenylalanine included. Kept here is only the CDR3 DNA, which spans 42 bases and is read in frame from base 1. From a lookup of the germline V gene (reference sequence), CDR1 and CDR2 are LGHDT and YNNKEL.